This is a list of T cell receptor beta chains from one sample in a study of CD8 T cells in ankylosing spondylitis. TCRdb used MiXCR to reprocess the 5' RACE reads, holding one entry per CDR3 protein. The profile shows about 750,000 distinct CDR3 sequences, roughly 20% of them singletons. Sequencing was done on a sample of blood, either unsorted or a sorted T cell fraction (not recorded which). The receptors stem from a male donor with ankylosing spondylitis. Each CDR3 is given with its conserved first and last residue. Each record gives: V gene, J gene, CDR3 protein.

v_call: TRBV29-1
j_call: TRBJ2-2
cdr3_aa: CSVDAGTGELFF

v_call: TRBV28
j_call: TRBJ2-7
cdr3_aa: CASSLSSAGGRQYF

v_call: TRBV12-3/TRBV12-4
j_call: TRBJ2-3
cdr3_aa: CASSLGEGPPTDTQYF

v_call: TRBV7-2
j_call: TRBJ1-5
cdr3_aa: CASSANGGRGYQPQHF

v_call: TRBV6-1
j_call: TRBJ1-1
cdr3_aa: CATRTAVLPEAFF

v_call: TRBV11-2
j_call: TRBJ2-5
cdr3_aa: CASSTRGLAGNQETQYF

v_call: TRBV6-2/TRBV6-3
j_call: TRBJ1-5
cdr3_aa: CASRGGREYQPQHF

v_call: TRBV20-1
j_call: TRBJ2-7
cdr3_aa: CSAQDRESYEQYF

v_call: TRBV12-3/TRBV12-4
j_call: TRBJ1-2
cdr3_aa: CALGREGYGYTF

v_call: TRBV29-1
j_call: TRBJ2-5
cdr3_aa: CSVAPDSFQETQYF

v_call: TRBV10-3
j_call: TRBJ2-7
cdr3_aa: CAISALTNSYEQYF

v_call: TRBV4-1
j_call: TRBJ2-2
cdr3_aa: CASSHPVTQVGGELFF

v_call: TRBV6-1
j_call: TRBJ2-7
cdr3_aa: CASTEGTELYEQYF

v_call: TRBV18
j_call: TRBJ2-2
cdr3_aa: CASQKVPAGELFF

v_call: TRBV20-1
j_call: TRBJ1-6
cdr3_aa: CSSRGKVDSPLHF

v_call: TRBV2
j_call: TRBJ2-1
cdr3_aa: CASSERDPTGGEQFF

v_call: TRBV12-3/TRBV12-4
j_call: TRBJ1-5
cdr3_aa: CASRRDRENQPQHF

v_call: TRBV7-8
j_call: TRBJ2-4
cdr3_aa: CASSLAGTGGANIQYF

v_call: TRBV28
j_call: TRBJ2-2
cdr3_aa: CASTAGSTGELFF

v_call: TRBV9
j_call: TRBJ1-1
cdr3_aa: CASSAGGGMNTEAFF

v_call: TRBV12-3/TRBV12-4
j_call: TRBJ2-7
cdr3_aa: CASSLSLSSYEQYF

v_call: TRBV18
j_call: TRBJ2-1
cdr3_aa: CASSPPGRKDYNEQFF

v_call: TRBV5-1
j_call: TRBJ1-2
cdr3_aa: CASSLGDNYGYTF

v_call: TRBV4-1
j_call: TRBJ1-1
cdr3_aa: CASSQAQGGTEAFF

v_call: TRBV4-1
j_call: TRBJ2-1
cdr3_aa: CASSQEHTGTSMTSYNEQFF

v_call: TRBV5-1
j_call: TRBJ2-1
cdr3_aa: CASSLGTSGSRNEQFF

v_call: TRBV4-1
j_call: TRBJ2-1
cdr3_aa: CASSQDLGGELNEQFF

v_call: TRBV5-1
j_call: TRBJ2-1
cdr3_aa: CASSPGAAQRNEQFF

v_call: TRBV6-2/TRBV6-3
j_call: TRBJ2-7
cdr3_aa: CASGTGQFEQYF

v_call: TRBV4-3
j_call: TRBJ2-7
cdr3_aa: CASSQDFGGAYEQYF

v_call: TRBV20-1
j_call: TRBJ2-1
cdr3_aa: CSAYRTSGSQNEQFF

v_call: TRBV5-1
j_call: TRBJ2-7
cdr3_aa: CASSLVTGAREQYF

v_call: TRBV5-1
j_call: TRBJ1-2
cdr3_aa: CASSKSGDSYGYTF

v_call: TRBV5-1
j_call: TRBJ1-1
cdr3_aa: CASSLADRTNTEAFF

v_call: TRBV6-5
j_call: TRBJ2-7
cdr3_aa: CASSYSGGAMGEQYF